This T cell receptor beta chain was sequenced for a study of breast tumors, draining lymph nodes, adjacent tissues. This clonotype was recorded at least ten times. Its antigen remains unknown. The CDR3 covers 17 residues. Germline CDR1 is MGHRA and CDR2 is YSYEKL. The V end was cut by 0 bases, the J end by 1 base, with 14 bases between. General observations from the study: Compared with lymph nodes, tumors were less diverse; compared with nontumor tissue, more. The lymph node origin of tumor T cells was framed as consistent with a hypothesis, not demonstrated. Compared with basal-like, luminal-like tumors shared significantly more repertoire with nontumor tissue.

Axillary draining lymph nodes of breast cancer patients supplied the node samples. TCRdb called the multiplex PCR reads again in MiXCR, with one record for every CDR3 protein. The top ten hold approximately 3.6% of the sample, which has roughly 220,000 distinct CDR3 sequences, around 34% seen once. The TCR sequence derives from a female donor with breast cancer. Some clones in this sample may be carry-over from other donors' samples. V gene TRBV4-1 combines with J gene TRBJ2-3; D is perhaps TRBD2 (5 bases). The sequenced sample was axillary lymph node tissue. The CDR3 spells CASSQERSGTRTDTQYF. The CDR3 nucleotides are TGCGCCAGCAGCCAAGAGCGGAGCGGAACTCGCACAGATACGCAGTATTTT.